Shown below are 14 T cell receptor beta chains from a single sample sequenced in a study of OX40 agonist ivuxolimab in advanced cancers. The library was produced with the immunoSEQ multiplex PCR assay. This immuneACCESS table, as held by TCRdb, lists in-frame sequences with V and J called but not all clones. Of the missing ones, under half trace to an unresolved V gene in checked studies; the others have no known cause. The sample table shows tens of thousands of clones, and roughly 83% are seen once. The ten largest clonotypes hold around 16% of the sample. Sequencing used CD4+ or CD8+ T cells sorted from blood, obtained in a trial of the OX40 agonist ivuxolimab. The origin of the receptors is an adult with an advanced solid tumor such as melanoma, head and neck, liver or kidney cancer.

The V gene is TRBV6-5, the J gene TRBJ2-7; TRBD1 aligns across 7 bases. Germline assignment: CDR1 MNHEY and CDR2 SVGAGI. J gave up 1 base and V 9 bases, and 9 bases lay outside the gene matches. This CDR3 comprises 14 residues. The CDR3, as DNA: TGTGCCAGTCTCCGGGACAGAGGGTCCTACGAGCAGTACTTC. Protein product: CASLRDRGSYEQYF.

The chain combines TRBV6-4 with TRBJ1-1, with D possibly TRBD1 on 6 matching bases. The germline V gene has CDR1 MRHNA and CDR2 SNTAGT. The V end lost 8 bases, the J end lost 4 bases, and 14 bases lay between the germline ends. The CDR3 sequence is 13 residues long. The CDR3 reads CASSPGAATEAFF. CDR3 in DNA: TGTGCCAGCTCCCCGGGGGCCGCCACTGAAGCTTTCTTT.

The gene calls are TRBV6-5 and TRBJ2-7, with 8 positions matching TRBD2. The CDR3 totals 15 residues. With V trimmed by 2 bases and J by 0 bases, 3 bases remained unmatched. The V gene's germline CDR1 is MNHEY and CDR2 SVGAGI. The CDR3 protein is CASSYALAGSYEQYF. In DNA form, the CDR3 reads TGTGCCAGCAGTTACGCGCTAGCGGGCTCCTACGAGCAGTACTTC.

This clone was counted between two and nine times. This chain joins TRBV4-2 and TRBJ1-5; D is possibly TRBD1 (5 bases). The CDR3 length is 16 residues. Trimming cost V 4 bases and J 2 bases, with 15 bases left between them. Germline V gene sequence: CDR1 LGHNA, CDR2 YNFKEQ. The CDR3 nucleotides are TGTGCCAGCAGCCTATCGGGGCTGGTCGGCAATCAGCCCCAGCATTTT. Translating it yields CASSLSGLVGNQPQHF.

The J gene is TRBJ2-3, the V gene TRBV7-9; no definite D call. Germline CDR1 is SEHNR and CDR2 is FQNEAQ (reference sequence). V was cut by 4 bases and J by 1 base, with 12 bases left in between. The length of the CDR3 is 15 residues. CDR3 in amino acids: CASSSTKGGTDTQYF. The CDR3 nucleotides read TGTGCCAGCAGCTCGACAAAGGGTGGCACAGATACGCAGTATTTT.

V is TRBV27 and J is TRBJ1-2; D is perhaps TRBD1 (6 bases). Germline assignment: CDR1 MNHEY and CDR2 SMNVEV (reference sequence). This CDR3 has 15 amino acids. The V and J ends lost 5 bases and 2 bases respectively, with 15 bases between them. CDR3 nucleotides: TGTGCCAGCAGTAGGATGGGGGCAATCAACTATGGCTACACCTTC. The encoded protein is CASSRMGAINYGYTF.

The chain recombines TRBV7-3 with TRBJ1-1, with TRBD1 as a possible D gene (6 bases). Germline CDR1 is SGHTA and CDR2 is FQGTGA. V lost 5 bases to trimming and J lost 4 bases, with 14 bases between them. CDR3 size: 14 residues. The CDR3 loop reads CASSPGVSVTEAFF. CDR3 bases: TGTGCCAGCAGCCCAGGGGTTAGTGTCACTGAAGCTTTCTTT. The variable domain in full, completed from reference TRBV7-3 and TRBJ1-1, reads GAGVSQTPSNKVTEKGKYVELRCDPISGHTALYWYRQSLGQGPEFLIYFQGTGAADDSGLPNDRFFAVRPEGSVSTLKIQRTERGDSAVYLCASSPGVSVTEAFFGQGTRLTVV.

The chain combines TRBV12-5 with TRBJ2-1; 12 nucleotides align to TRBD1. Germline V gene data show CDR1 as LGHNT and CDR2 as FRNRAP. Trimming cost V 5 bases and J 7 bases; bases outside gene matches: 6. This CDR3 spans 15 amino acids. As DNA, the CDR3 is TGTGCTAGTGGTCCCGGGACAGGGGGCTGGAATGAGCAGTTCTTC. This encodes CASGPGTGGWNEQFF.

The J gene is TRBJ1-2, the V gene TRBV19; D not resolved. The germline V gene has CDR1 LNHDA and CDR2 SQIVND (reference sequence). CDR3 size: 14 residues. The ends were cut back, 3 bases at V and 3 bases at J, with 11 bases in the middle. In nucleotides, the CDR3 is TGTGCCAGTAGTATGCCTGATTTAGACTATGGCTACACCTTC. Translated: CASSMPDLDYGYTF.

This clone was counted a single time. The chain combines TRBV7-9 with TRBJ2-1; no definite D call. Trimming took 1 base from V and 7 from J, leaving 5 bases between them. The length of the CDR3 is 12 residues. The germline V gene has CDR1 SEHNR and CDR2 FQNEAQ (reference sequence). CDR3 coding DNA: TGTGCCAGCAGCTTAGAGGCGAATGAGCAGTTCTTC. The encoded protein is CASSLEANEQFF.

This chain's CDR3 is CASSFPGFGGYEQYF. The CDR3 region has the DNA TGTGCCAGCAGCTTCCCCGGGTTTGGGGGCTACGAGCAGTACTTC. This chain connects TRBV7-9 to TRBJ2-7; D is possibly TRBD1 or TRBD2 (5 bases each). V was trimmed by 3 bases and J by 3 bases, leaving 15 bases between them. This CDR3 has 15 residues. Germline loops: CDR1 SEHNR, CDR2 FQNEAQ (reference sequence). Full variable domain (missing parts from reference TRBV7-9 and TRBJ2-7): DTGVSQNPRHKITKRGQNVTFRCDPISEHNRLYWYRQTLGQGPEFLTYFQNEAQLEKSRLLSDRFSAERPKGSFSTLEIQRTEQGDSAMYLCASSFPGFGGYEQYFGPGTRLTVT.

The rearrangement joins TRBV29-1 to TRBJ1-1; maybe TRBD1 (6 bases). Trimming pared 2 bases from V and 7 bases from J, leaving 17 bases between. The CDR3 runs to 14 residues. Germline V gives CDR1 SQVTM, CDR2 ANQGSEA. The CDR3 is CSVESQGRGGEAFF. In nucleotides, the CDR3 is TGCAGCGTTGAATCACAGGGTCGAGGGGGTGAAGCTTTCTTT.

V gene TRBV2 combines with J gene TRBJ1-5; 7 bases line up with TRBD1. CDR1 and CDR2 from the germline V gene are SNHLY and FYNNEI. This CDR3 contains 14 residues. J was trimmed by 6 bases and V by 4 bases; bases with no gene match: 6. The CDR3, as DNA: TGTGCCAGCAGTGGACAGGGTTTAGGTCAGCCCCAGCATTTT. Residues: CASSGQGLGQPQHF. Full variable domain (outside the CDR3, taken from reference TRBV2 and TRBJ1-5): EPEVTQTPSHQVTQMGQEVILRCVPISNHLYFYWYRQILGQKVEFLVSFYNNEISEKSEIFDDQFSVERPDGSNFTLKIRSTKLEDSAMYFCASSGQGLGQPQHFGDGTRLSIL.

The sample holds a few counts of this clone. The chain links TRBV7-8 to TRBJ2-7; D uncertain. This CDR3 is built from 15 residues. Looked up from germline, CDR1 is SGHVS and CDR2 is FQNEAQ. Trimming pared 5 bases from V and 5 bases from J, leaving 19 bases between. The CDR3 DNA sequence: TGTGCCAGCAGCCCACGACCGGGCCAACTCCACGAGCAGTACTTC. This sequence encodes CASSPRPGQLHEQYF.